Presented here are 5 T cell receptor beta chains from one specimen sequenced in a study of naive and memory T cell subsets. Four PCR rounds used nested alpha and beta constant region primers plus the SP2 primer. One entry per CDR3 protein results from TCRdb running MiXCR on the 5' RACE reads. The repertoire holds roughly 48,000 distinct CDR3 sequences, with about 4.4% as singletons. The library had UMIs added by 3' ligation of an oligonucleotide to TCR cDNA. The receptors here all came from a female donor in good health.

This clonotype was recorded at least ten times. The chain is built from TRBV12-3 or TRBV12-4 and TRBJ2-2; no firm D call. V shed 3 bases and J shed 4 bases, with 6 bases lying between them. The CDR3 extends over 13 amino acids. CDR3 bases: TGTGCCAGCAGTTTCGCTGGCACCGGGGAGCTGTTTTTT. The encoded protein is CASSFAGTGELFF.

The chain recombines TRBV24-1 with TRBJ2-7, with 9 bases fitting TRBD2. Looked up from germline, CDR1 is KGHDR and CDR2 is SFDVKD. The length of the CDR3 is 14 residues. V was clipped by 9 bases and J by 0 bases; unmatched bases: 5. The CDR3 DNA is TGTGCCACCGCGGGGGGGGGTTTCTCCTACGAGCAGTACTTC. It yields the protein CATAGGGFSYEQYF.

This clonotype was observed many times. This chain uses TRBV5-1 with TRBJ2-7; TRBD2 aligns across 10 bases. The V gene's germline CDR1 is SGHRS and CDR2 YFSETQ. After removal of 3 bases from V and 0 bases from J, the junction contained 3 bases not matched to a gene. CDR3 size: 15 residues. The CDR3 here is CASSSTSGASYEQYF. CDR3 DNA: TGCGCCAGCAGCTCAACTAGCGGGGCCTCCTACGAGCAGTACTTC.

At least ten counts were recorded for this clonotype. The chain employs TRBV19 and TRBJ1-4; possible D gene TRBD1, 6 bases. Trimming removed 7 bases at V and 8 bases at J, with 14 bases between. CDR3 length: 13 residues. Germline lookup yields CDR1 LNHDA and CDR2 SQIVND (reference sequence). Here the CDR3 DNA reads TGTGCCAGTATCGTCAGGGGTGGAGAAAAACTGTTTTTT. Amino acids: CASIVRGGEKLFF.

This clonotype has at least ten counts. The chain combines TRBV20-1 with TRBJ1-5; a weak D match, TRBD1 (6 bases). This CDR3 is built from 14 residues. Looked up from germline, CDR1 is DFQATT and CDR2 is SNEGSKA (reference sequence). V gave up 3 bases and J gave up 4 bases, with 13 bases separating them. The CDR3 loop reads CSASTGRGNQPQHF. CDR3 bases: TGCAGTGCTAGCACAGGGAGGGGGAATCAGCCCCAGCATTTT.